This T cell receptor beta chain was captured by sequencing in a study of CD8 T cells in ankylosing spondylitis. Overall study findings and caveats: Disease-linked clones displayed a CD8+ phenotype and appeared relatively rarely in peripheral blood. Among TCR beta sequences, a motif of 7 to 9 highly homologous variants appeared characteristic of ankylosing spondylitis blood.

TCRdb re-analysed the 5' RACE reads in MiXCR, keeping a single row per CDR3 protein. The sample consists of roughly 440,000 distinct CDR3 sequences, roughly a sixth of them appearing once. This clonotype was picked up a small number of times. Its specificity is not known. Between the trimmed V and J ends, which lost 0 bases and 2 bases, there was a span of 11 bases. CDR3 length: 15 residues. Per germline, CDR1 SGHKS and CDR2 YYEKEE (reference sequence). Sequenced input: blood, either unsorted or a sorted T cell fraction (not recorded which). J is TRBJ1-1 and V is TRBV5-5; D is uncertain. This TCR came from a male donor with ankylosing spondylitis. CDR3 amino acids: CASSLGPTTNTEAFF. In DNA, the CDR3 is TGTGCCAGCAGCTTGGGCCCGACAACAAACACTGAAGCTTTCTTT.